This section outlines one TCR beta chain sequence together with its context. These data come from a study of blood T cell repertoires in COVID-19. This CDR3 is 16 amino acids long. CDR1 is SGHTA, CDR2 FQGNSA, per germline. V lost 1 base, J lost 1 base, and 11 bases lay in between. The assay was immunoSEQ multiplex PCR, and TCRdb's table has in-frame clones only and misses some. The sample contains about 50,000 clones, around 90% of which appear only once. The sequenced material came from peripheral blood. The J gene is TRBJ1-5, the V gene TRBV7-2; unclear D gene. The sequence derives from a human donor in a cohort sampled during active COVID-19. The CDR3 DNA is TGTGCCAGCAGCTTAGTTTCGGGTAACAGCAATCAGCCCCAGCATTTT. This codes for CASSLVSGNSNQPQHF. Looking up the rest from reference TRBV7-2 and TRBJ1-5 gives the full variable domain: GAGVSQSPSNKVTEKGKDVELRCDPISGHTALYWYRQSLGQGLEFLIYFQGNSAPDKSGLPSDRFSAERTGGSVSTLTIQRTQQEDSAVYLCASSLVSGNSNQPQHFGDGTRLSIL.